A single sample gave rise to the 7 T cell receptor beta chains below, sequenced in a study of blood T cell repertoires in COVID-19. Libraries were prepared by immunoSEQ multiplex PCR; TCRdb keeps only in-frame clonotypes and omits some of them. Here the sample spans fewer than 70,000 clones, 70% to 90% being singletons. Material for sequencing was peripheral blood. The receptors were sampled from a woman aged 70-85 years with active COVID-19.

The rearrangement links TRBV7-2 to TRBJ2-7, with TRBD1 matching 9 bases. V shed 5 bases and J 6 bases; nucleotides not matched to a gene: 8. The CDR3 sequence is 14 residues long. Germline CDR1 SGHTA, CDR2 FQGNSA. CDR3 in DNA: TGTGCCAGCAGCAAACCGGGACAGGGTCGCGAGCAGTACTTC. It encodes CASSKPGQGREQYF.

The chain joins TRBV11-2 to TRBJ1-1, with D unclear. Germline V lookup: CDR1 SGHAT, CDR2 FQNNGV. This CDR3 has 13 residues. V dropped 2 bases and J dropped 1 base, with 5 bases sitting between them. CDR3 sequence reads: CASSLTQNTEAFF. CDR3 bases: TGTGCCAGCAGCTTAACACAGAACACTGAAGCTTTCTTT.

A remark on this clone: The junction departs from germline at one end; a sequencing error may be responsible. V and J are TRBV29-1 and TRBJ1-4; 7 bases are a match to TRBD1. Per germline, CDR1 SQVTM and CDR2 ANQGSEA. CDR3 length: 12 residues. CDR3 residues: CSGIRGKGKTVF. CDR3 in DNA: TGCAGCGGAATCAGGGGGAAGGGAAAAACTGTTTTT.

This clone has just a few counts. The CDR3 bases are TGTGCCACCAGCAGAGCCAGCCAAGAGACCCAGTACTTC. This gives the protein CATSRASQETQYF. The chain is built from TRBV15 and TRBJ2-5; no definite D call. CDR1 and CDR2 (germline): LNHNV, YYDKDF (reference sequence). The CDR3 spans 13 residues. V lost 1 base and J lost 1, with 4 bases in between.

V and J are TRBV5-1 and TRBJ2-5; maybe TRBD1 (5 bases). The CDR3 is made up of 14 amino acids. CDR1 SGHRS and CDR2 YFSETQ come from the germline V gene. The germline V and J ends were trimmed by 4 bases and 2 bases, with 12 bases remaining between them. The CDR3 protein is CASSPEDTQETQYF. The CDR3 DNA reads as TGCGCCAGCAGCCCCGAGGACACACAAGAGACCCAGTACTTC.

This rearrangement joins TRBV27 to TRBJ2-1; D is perhaps TRBD2 (6 bases). Per the germline V gene, CDR1 is MNHEY and CDR2 is SMNVEV (reference sequence). V was clipped by 0 bases and J by 7 bases, with 13 bases between them. The CDR3 runs to 15 residues. The CDR3 sequence is CASSLSHGTPNEQFF. The CDR3 bases are TGTGCCAGCAGTTTATCCCACGGGACTCCGAATGAGCAGTTCTTC.

The genes are TRBV18 and TRBJ2-5, with unresolved D. The V end was cut by 3 bases, the J end by 0 bases, with 2 bases between. The germline V gene has CDR1 KGHSH and CDR2 LQKENI. The CDR3 runs to 12 residues. The CDR3 loop is CASSPNQETQYF. CDR3 nucleotides: TGTGCCAGCTCACCCAACCAAGAGACCCAGTACTTC.